These T cell receptor beta chains were read from a single sample in a study of CD8+CD57+ T cells in acquired aplastic anemia. TCRdb re-called the reads through MiXCR, storing one row per CDR3 protein. The table records about 40,000 distinct CDR3 sequences, 60% to 80% of them present only once. Sequencing input: sorted CD4+, CD8+, or CD8+CD57+ T cells (not recorded which) from PBMCs. Receptor source: a human donor with aplastic anemia. CDR3s include the opening cysteine and the closing phenylalanine or tryptophan. D genes are given only for firm matches. Clone size is not always given. Where it is, it says once, few, many or a class for expanded clones.

size: -
V: TRBV10-2
J: TRBJ2-7
D: -
CDR3: CASTAGWYEQYF
DNA: TGCGCCAGCACGGCAGGGTGGTACGAGCAGTACTTC

size: -
V: TRBV20-1
J: TRBJ1-2
D: TRBD1
CDR3: CSARDPFSWDRGVYGYTF
DNA: TGCAGTGCTAGAGACCCTTTTAGCTGGGACAGGGGTGTCTATGGCTACACCTTC

size: -
V: TRBV2
J: TRBJ1-6
D: -
CDR3: CASRGSYNSPLHF
DNA: TGTGCCAGCAGGGGTAGCTATAATTCACCCCTCCACTTT

size: -
V: TRBV24-1
J: TRBJ2-1
D: TRBD2
CDR3: CATSATSGTKGNEQFF
DNA: TGTGCCACCAGTGCGACTAGCGGTACGAAGGGGAATGAGCAGTTCTTC

size: -
V: TRBV10-3
J: TRBJ1-2
D: TRBD1
CDR3: CAISGQGNGYTF
DNA: TGTGCCATCAGTGGACAGGGAAATGGCTACACCTTC

size: -
V: TRBV29-1
J: TRBJ1-1
D: TRBD1
CDR3: CSYRGQGTEAFF
DNA: TGCAGTTACAGGGGACAAGGCACTGAAGCTTTCTTT

size: few
V: TRBV24-1
J: TRBJ1-5
D: -
CDR3: CATSDTGSGQPQHF
DNA: TGTGCCACCAGTGATACAGGGTCGGGTCAGCCCCAGCATTTT

size: -
V: TRBV10-3
J: TRBJ2-7
D: -
CDR3: CATEDGRDYEQYF
DNA: TGTGCCACAGAGGACGGTCGGGACTACGAGCAGTACTTC

size: -
V: TRBV15
J: TRBJ2-3
D: TRBD2
CDR3: CATSRAGRVDTQYF
DNA: TGTGCCACCAGCAGGGCCGGGAGGGTGGATACGCAGTATTTT

size: -
V: TRBV7-2
J: TRBJ1-5
D: -
CDR3: CASSLEGYQPQHF
DNA: TGTGCCAGCAGCTTAGAAGGTTATCAGCCCCAGCATTTT

size: many
V: TRBV5-4
J: TRBJ1-3
D: -
CDR3: CASSPTVSGNTIYF
DNA: TGTGCCAGCAGCCCGACAGTCTCTGGAAACACCATATATTTT

size: -
V: TRBV20-1
J: TRBJ2-7
D: -
CDR3: CSARGPVAPYERYF
DNA: TGCAGTGCTAGAGGACCTGTAGCTCCCTACGAGCGGTACTTC

size: many
V: TRBV7-3
J: TRBJ2-7
D: TRBD1
CDR3: CASSAGTGAYEQYF
DNA: TGTGCCAGCAGCGCGGGGACAGGAGCCTACGAGCAGTACTTC

size: -
V: TRBV15
J: TRBJ2-7
D: -
CDR3: CATSRRRDSSYEQYF
DNA: TGTGCCACCAGCAGACGCCGGGACTCCTCCTACGAGCAGTACTTC

size: -
V: TRBV24-1
J: TRBJ2-7
D: TRBD1
CDR3: CATSDRPPGGPDYEQYF
DNA: TGTGCCACCAGTGATCGTCCTCCAGGGGGCCCCGACTACGAGCAGTACTTC

size: medium-sized
V: TRBV5-1
J: TRBJ1-2
D: -
CDR3: CASSSGAGDLLYGYTF
DNA: TGCGCCAGCAGCTCTGGGGCAGGTGATTTACTCTATGGCTACACCTTC

size: -
V: TRBV24-1
J: TRBJ2-5
D: TRBD1
CDR3: CATSDTRGQGETQYF
DNA: TGTGCCACCAGTGACACCCGCGGACAGGGAGAGACCCAGTACTTC

size: -
V: TRBV5-1
J: TRBJ2-1
D: -
CDR3: CASSLVGSYNEQFF
DNA: TGCGCCAGCAGCTTGGTAGGGTCTTACAATGAGCAGTTCTTC

size: -
V: TRBV5-4
J: TRBJ2-5
D: TRBD1
CDR3: CASSIYGQGLETQYF
DNA: TGTGCCAGCAGCATCTACGGACAGGGCTTGGAGACCCAGTACTTC

size: -
V: TRBV12-3/TRBV12-4
J: TRBJ1-3
D: TRBD1
CDR3: CSSSSGTAGSTIYF
DNA: TGTTCCAGCAGTTCCGGGACAGCTGGAAGCACCATATATTTT

size: -
V: TRBV19
J: TRBJ1-1
D: TRBD1
CDR3: CASSIDPGTGVRTEAFF
DNA: TGTGCCAGTAGTATAGACCCCGGGACAGGGGTCAGGACTGAAGCTTTCTTT

size: -
V: TRBV7-9
J: TRBJ2-7
D: -
CDR3: CASSSDLKQYF
DNA: TGTGCCAGCAGCTCCGACCTAAAGCAGTACTTC

size: -
V: TRBV3-1
J: TRBJ1-6
D: -
CDR3: CASSRLSEVTYNSPLHF
DNA: TGTGCCAGCAGCCGGCTTAGTGAGGTTACCTATAATTCACCCCTCCACTTT

size: -
V: TRBV7-8
J: TRBJ2-1
D: TRBD2
CDR3: CASSSGGANEQFF
DNA: TGTGCCAGCAGCTCCGGGGGGGCCAATGAGCAGTTCTTC

size: -
V: TRBV2
J: TRBJ1-2
D: -
CDR3: CASSETATYGYTF
DNA: TGTGCCAGCAGTGAGACAGCTACCTATGGCTACACCTTC

size: once
V: TRBV19
J: TRBJ1-5
D: TRBD1
CDR3: CASSDRGHQPQHF
DNA: TGTGCCAGTAGTGACAGGGGGCATCAGCCCCAGCATTTT

size: many
V: TRBV10-1
J: TRBJ1-5
D: -
CDR3: CASSEWGGRSDTQHF
DNA: TGCGCCAGCAGTGAGTGGGGGGGGCGATCAGATACGCAGCATTTT

size: -
V: TRBV2
J: TRBJ2-7
D: TRBD1
CDR3: CASSSTGGGEQYF
DNA: TGTGCCAGCAGTTCGACAGGGGGAGGCGAGCAGTACTTC

size: many
V: TRBV20-1
J: TRBJ1-5
D: -
CDR3: CSAIPSYSNQPQHF
DNA: TGCAGTGCTATTCCATCCTATAGCAATCAGCCCCAGCATTTT

size: -
V: TRBV20-1
J: TRBJ1-6
D: -
CDR3: CSARERGSYNSPLHF
DNA: TGCAGTGCTAGAGAAAGGGGTAGCTATAATTCACCCCTCCACTTT